This passage covers 13 T cell receptor beta chains from one sample sequenced in a study of memory CD4+ T cells and cytomegalovirus serostatus (dated by TCRdb to the late 2010s). A FACSAria II was used to sort memory CD4+ T cells, defined as single viable CD3+CD4+CD8-CD45RO+ cells. The library was generated by the immunoSEQ multiplex PCR assay. TCRdb retrieved this table from immuneACCESS and kept in-frame rearrangements only. Not all clones are present; in checked studies, unresolved V genes account for under half, and no reason is known for the remainder. This sample lists about 56,000 clones; around 76% were detected once. The leading ten clones occupy roughly 0.4% of the sample. Material for sequencing was memory CD4+ T cells from blood. The receptors shown here come from an adult in good health and CMV-seronegative.

The J gene is TRBJ2-4, the V gene TRBV30; D assignment may be TRBD1 or TRBD2 (5 bases each). Germline CDR1 is GTSNPN and CDR2 is SVGIG (reference sequence). CDR3 size: 17 residues. The germline V and J ends were trimmed by 3 bases and 4 bases, with 22 bases remaining between them. The DNA for the CDR3 is TGTGCCTGGAGCGAAGCTTTGGGACGGACCACAAAAAACATTCAGTACTTC. Protein product: CAWSEALGRTTKNIQYF. Complete variable domain (other parts from reference TRBV30 and TRBJ2-4): SQTIHQWPATLVQPVGSPLSLECTVEGTSNPNLYWYRQAAGRGLQLLFYSVGIGQISSEVPQNLSASRPQDRQFILSSKKLLLSDSGFYLCAWSEALGRTTKNIQYFGAGTRLSVL.

The table lists this clone with a count of one. The CDR3 spells CASSKDPPPTIANYGYTF. Here the CDR3 DNA reads TGTGCCAGCAGCAAAGATCCCCCCCCAACAATAGCTAACTATGGCTACACCTTC. The rearrangement uses TRBV21-1 and TRBJ1-2. TRBV21-1 is a pseudogene. The CDR3 length is 18 residues.

The chain carries TRBV19 and TRBJ1-5; D gene unclear. Germline V gene data show CDR1 as LNHDA and CDR2 as SQIVND (reference sequence). V shed 3 bases and J shed 6 bases, with 15 bases lying between them. This CDR3 has 15 residues. This CDR3 reads CASSISEGSGQPQHF. The CDR3 DNA sequence: TGTGCCAGTAGTATTTCGGAGGGTTCGGGTCAGCCCCAGCATTTT. The whole variable domain, remainder taken from reference TRBV19 and TRBJ1-5, is DGGITQSPKYLFRKEGQNVTLSCEQNLNHDAMYWYRQDPGQGLRLIYYSQIVNDFQKGDIAEGYSVSREKKESFPLTVTSAQKNPTAFYLCASSISEGSGQPQHFGDGTRLSIL.

The V and J genes are TRBV28 and TRBJ2-1, with 7 bases fitting TRBD2. Germline CDR1 is MDHEN and CDR2 is SYDVKM. The CDR3 runs 12 residues. V shed 6 bases and J 10 bases; nucleotides not matched to a gene: 6. Here the CDR3 reads CASRGRVGEQFF. The CDR3 DNA is TGTGCCAGCAGGGGGAGGGTAGGAGAGCAGTTCTTC.

The rearrangement links TRBV11-2 to TRBJ2-1; D possibly corresponds to TRBD2 (6 bases). V lost 4 bases and J lost 5, with 9 bases in between. The length of the CDR3 is 13 residues. CDR1 is SGHAT, CDR2 FQNNGV, per germline. CDR3 amino acids: CASSSSAHNEQFF. CDR3 sequence (DNA): TGTGCCAGCAGCTCTAGCGCCCACAATGAGCAGTTCTTC.

V usage is TRBV7-2 and J usage is TRBJ2-1; D remains unclear. Deletions cut 4 bases from V and 4 bases from J, with 2 bases between. The germline V gene has CDR1 SGHTA and CDR2 FQGNSA. This CDR3 is 11 amino acids long. CDR3 bases: TGTGCCAGCAGCTGGTACAATGAGCAGTTCTTC. This gives the protein CASSWYNEQFF. Complete variable domain (other parts from reference TRBV7-2 and TRBJ2-1): GAGVSQSPSNKVTEKGKDVELRCDPISGHTALYWYRQSLGQGLEFLIYFQGNSAPDKSGLPSDRFSAERTGGSVSTLTIQRTQQEDSAVYLCASSWYNEQFFGPGTRLTVL.

The chain is built from TRBV7-2 and TRBJ1-2; maybe TRBD1 (5 bases). The V and J ends lost 0 bases and 0 bases respectively, with 8 bases between them. Germline lookup yields CDR1 SGHTA and CDR2 FQGNSA. The CDR3 is 15 amino acids. The CDR3 reads CASSLAGGPNYGYTF. DNA for the CDR3: TGTGCCAGCAGCTTAGCGGGGGGTCCTAACTATGGCTACACCTTC.

The chain carries TRBV19 and TRBJ2-5, with D hard to call. V was clipped by 2 bases and J by 5 bases, with 9 bases between them. Germline V gene data show CDR1 as LNHDA and CDR2 as SQIVND (reference sequence). The CDR3 contains 13 residues. The chain's CDR3 is CASSISLLETQYF. In DNA form, the CDR3 reads TGTGCCAGTAGTATATCCCTCCTGGAGACCCAGTACTTC. Combining the CDR3 with reference TRBV19 and TRBJ2-5 gives the whole variable domain DGGITQSPKYLFRKEGQNVTLSCEQNLNHDAMYWYRQDPGQGLRLIYYSQIVNDFQKGDIAEGYSVSREKKESFPLTVTSAQKNPTAFYLCASSISLLETQYFGPGTRLLVL.

V is TRBV6-6 and J is TRBJ1-2; D perhaps matches TRBD1 (5 bases). The CDR3 covers 15 residues. Trimming shortened V by 6 bases and J by 6 bases, and 20 bases separated the two germline ends. Germline values: CDR1 MNHNY, CDR2 SVGAGI (reference sequence). The DNA for the CDR3 is TGTGCCAGCAGCCTTGGGCCGGGGGAGGTGAATGGCTACACCTTC. It yields the protein CASSLGPGEVNGYTF.

The chain recombines TRBV2 with TRBJ1-5; possible D gene TRBD1, 6 bases. The CDR3 runs to 14 residues. V gave up 6 bases and J gave up 4 bases, with 13 bases separating them. The germline V gene has CDR1 SNHLY and CDR2 FYNNEI. CDR3 protein: CASSGRGKNQPQHF. The CDR3 DNA reads TGTGCCAGCAGCGGGAGGGGGAAGAATCAGCCCCAGCATTTT.

The chain recombines TRBV5-4 with TRBJ2-1; D not resolved. The CDR3 length is 14 residues. Trimming removed 3 bases at V and 9 bases at J, with 16 bases between. CDR1 and CDR2 from the germline V gene are SGHNT and YYREEE (reference sequence). CDR3 nucleotides: TGTGCCAGCAGCTCCCTAGTGCCGACCGGTGAGCAGTTCTTC. It translates to CASSSLVPTGEQFF.

This clone was seen a single time. The gene calls are TRBV7-2 and TRBJ1-1; 7 bases match TRBD1. The length of the CDR3 is 14 residues. The germline gives CDR1 SGHTA, CDR2 FQGNSA. V was clipped by 4 bases and J by 9 bases; unmatched bases: 11. This CDR3 is CASSSKTGRSQAFF. The CDR3 nucleotides read TGTGCCAGCAGCTCTAAGACAGGGAGGTCCCAAGCTTTCTTT.

This clone was recorded once. At one of its ends the junction is not consistent with the germline gene, which may arise from a read error. Other DNA sequences in this specimen translate into the identical CDR3. The J gene is TRBJ1-1, the V gene TRBV14; 10 bases are shared with TRBD1. The germline gives CDR1 SGHDN, CDR2 FVKESK. The CDR3 is 14 amino acids. The CDR3 nucleotides are TGTGCCAGCAGCCAAAGACAGGGGGCCACTGAAGCCTTCTTT. This gives the protein CASSQRQGATEAFF.